This entry lists 16 T cell receptor beta chains sequenced from one sample in a study of T cells in localized non-small cell lung cancer. TCRdb keeps only in-frame clones here, not all; method: immunoSEQ multiplex PCR. Seen here are tens of thousands of clones, 88% observed once, and the top ten hold around 20%. Sequencing was performed on peripheral blood, taken before any cancer treatment. These receptors came from a woman aged 35-75 years with stage I squamous cell lung carcinoma.

The chain employs TRBV2 and TRBJ1-5; 12 bases line up with TRBD1. Germline-derived CDR1 and CDR2 are SNHLY and FYNNEI. The CDR3 consists of 17 residues. The V gene end was trimmed by 4 bases and the J gene end by 1 base; junction bases not matched to a gene: 5. DNA of the CDR3: TGTGCCAGCAGTGGGGGGACAGGGGGCGCGAGCAATCAGCCCCAGCATTTT. This codes for CASSGGTGGASNQPQHF.

This clone has just one count. The chain joins TRBV2 to TRBJ2-4; TRBD2 matches 7 bases. The V segment lost 4 bases and the J segment 5 bases; nucleotides outside the gene matches: 2. Looked up from germline, CDR1 is SNHLY and CDR2 is FYNNEI. CDR3 size: 13 residues. The CDR3 nucleotides are TGTGCCAGCAGTGCGGGGAGGGAAAACATTCAGTACTTC. It is translated as CASSAGRENIQYF.

The chain links TRBV27 to TRBJ1-2, with D possibly TRBD1 on 6 matching bases. Trimming removed 7 bases from V and 4 bases from J, with 19 bases in between. Germline CDR1 MNHEY, CDR2 SMNVEV (reference sequence). This CDR3 region has 15 residues. CDR3 residues: CASTSGGSGTYGYTF. CDR3 bases: TGTGCCAGCACATCCGGGGGCTCCGGAACCTATGGCTACACCTTC.

The gene calls are TRBV6-5 and TRBJ1-1, with a weak D call TRBD1 (5 bases). Looked up from germline, CDR1 is MNHEY and CDR2 is SVGAGI. Between the trimmed V and J ends, which lost 7 bases and 2 bases, there was a span of 17 bases. CDR3 length equals 15 residues. CDR3 sequence (DNA): TGTGCCAGCAAGAGGGGACGAACTTTCAACACTGAAGCTTTCTTT. This encodes CASKRGRTFNTEAFF.

The rearrangement joins TRBV2 to TRBJ1-6; unclear D gene. CDR1 is SNHLY and CDR2 is FYNNEI in the germline V gene. The CDR3 runs 13 residues. The V end lost 4 bases, the J end lost 8 bases, and 9 bases lay between the germline ends. The CDR3 here is CASSGTRDSPLHF. The CDR3 DNA is TGTGCCAGCAGTGGGACCCGGGATTCACCCCTCCACTTT.

The chain has TRBV2 and TRBJ2-7; 10 bases agree with TRBD1. Germline-derived CDR1 and CDR2 are SNHLY and FYNNEI. The V gene end was trimmed by 7 bases and the J gene end by 3 bases; junction bases not matched to a gene: 6. CDR3 length: 14 residues. The CDR3 region has the DNA TGTGCCAGCACTGGGGACAGGGGCAGCTACGAGCAGTACTTC. This encodes CASTGDRGSYEQYF. Based on the CDR3 plus reference TRBV2 and TRBJ2-7, the full variable domain is EPEVTQTPSHQVTQMGQEVILRCVPISNHLYFYWYRQILGQKVEFLVSFYNNEISEKSEIFDDQFSVERPDGSNFTLKIRSTKLEDSAMYFCASTGDRGSYEQYFGPGTRLTVT.

The V gene is TRBV7-8, the J gene TRBJ1-1; perhaps TRBD1 as D (5 bases). Germline values: CDR1 SGHVS, CDR2 FQNEAQ. The germline V and J ends were trimmed by 4 bases and 5 bases, with 14 bases remaining between them. CDR3 length: 14 amino acids. CDR3 nucleotide sequence: TGTGCCAGCAGCTGGCCCGGGGGAGGGACTGAAGCTTTCTTT. As protein: CASSWPGGGTEAFF.

The chain is built from TRBV7-9 and TRBJ1-4, with 10 positions matching TRBD1. V was clipped by 5 bases and J by 6 bases; unmatched bases: 3. This CDR3 has 14 amino acids. Germline values: CDR1 SEHNR, CDR2 FQNEAQ (reference sequence). Here the CDR3 reads CASSQGQGHEKLFF. CDR3 DNA: TGTGCCAGCAGCCAGGGACAGGGGCATGAAAAACTGTTTTTT.

This clone was counted ten times or more. The chain has TRBV2 and TRBJ1-2, with TRBD1 identical over 8 bases. Germline assignment: CDR1 SNHLY and CDR2 FYNNEI. This CDR3 has 16 amino acids. Trimming removed 6 bases from V and 4 bases from J; junction bases left unmatched: 13. CDR3: CASSALQGGRTYGYTF. CDR3 coding DNA: TGTGCCAGCAGCGCATTACAGGGGGGGCGAACCTATGGCTACACCTTC.

This clone was detected once. The CDR3 DNA follows: TGCGCCAGCAGCTTGGAGACAGACACCGGGGAGCTGTTTTTT. This translates into CASSLETDTGELFF. The chain employs TRBV5-1 and TRBJ2-2; D is possibly TRBD1 (5 bases). Germline V gives CDR1 SGHRS, CDR2 YFSETQ. The CDR3 is made up of 14 amino acids. With 0 bases removed from V and 3 bases from J, the gap between germline ends came to 6 bases.

The chain has TRBV27 and TRBJ2-7; TRBD1 or TRBD2 may be the D gene (5 bases each). Germline V gives CDR1 MNHEY, CDR2 SMNVEV (reference sequence). CDR3 length: 13 amino acids. V shed 5 bases and J shed 2 bases, with 10 bases lying between them. The CDR3 region has the DNA TGTGCCAGCAGTGCCGGGGCCCCCTACGAGCAGTACTTC. This translates into CASSAGAPYEQYF.

The chain joins TRBV19 to TRBJ2-7; D may correspond to TRBD1 or TRBD2 (5 bases each). V shed 3 bases and J shed 3 bases, with 21 bases lying between them. CDR3 length equals 17 residues. Germline V CDR1 and CDR2: LNHDA, SQIVND (reference sequence). In DNA, the CDR3 is TGTGCCAGTAGTATGGGCCGTGGGGGAAGTCTGGGCTACGAGCAGTACTTC. Translating gives CASSMGRGGSLGYEQYF.

The DNA for the CDR3 is TGTGCCAGCAGCTTAGACCCGGGACACTCTTCACCCCTCCACTTT. This encodes CASSLDPGHSSPLHF. The rearrangement joins TRBV11-2 to TRBJ1-6; possible D gene TRBD1, 6 bases. The germline CDR1 and CDR2 sequences are SGHAT and FQNNGV. The CDR3 is 15 amino acids. Trimming cost V 0 bases and J 9 bases, with 12 bases left between them.

J is TRBJ1-5 and V is TRBV27; TRBD1 matches 7 bases. CDR1 and CDR2 (germline): MNHEY, SMNVEV (reference sequence). Unmatched junction bases numbered 6, after V lost 3 bases and J lost 1 base. This CDR3 has 16 amino acids. DNA for the CDR3: TGTGCCAGCAGTTTGGCAGGGGGATTGAGCAATCAGCCCCAGCATTTT. Its protein product is CASSLAGGLSNQPQHF.

The chain employs TRBV5-6 and TRBJ2-7, with D unresolved. CDR3 size: 12 residues. CDR1 and CDR2 (germline): SGHDT, YYEEEE. The ends were cut back, 0 bases at V and 5 bases at J, with 6 bases in the middle. In nucleotides, the CDR3 is TGTGCCAGCAGCTTGGTAAGCAACGAGCAGTACTTC. Protein sequence: CASSLVSNEQYF.

This chain links TRBV5-4 with TRBJ2-4; no clear D gene. V was trimmed by 0 bases and J by 3 bases, leaving 13 bases between them. The CDR3 runs to 16 residues. Germline CDR1 SGHNT, CDR2 YYREEE (reference sequence). CDR3 loop: CASSLGPTEDKNIQYF. CDR3 DNA sequence: TGTGCCAGCAGCTTGGGTCCGACTGAGGACAAAAACATTCAGTACTTC.